This T cell receptor beta chain comes out of a study of blood T cell repertoires in COVID-19. Across the whole study: There were acute and convalescent COVID-19 samples, and they came from the United States, Italy and Spain. PBMCs, B-cell-depleted T cells, or T cells provided the cDNA or gDNA that made up the material.

The V end was cut by 7 bases, the J end by 7 bases, with 13 bases between. CDR1 and CDR2 (germline): DFQATT, SNEGSKA (reference sequence). The CDR3 totals 11 residues. Authors' methods: Reference gene primer amplification gave nucleated cell count estimates. Sequencing used immunoSEQ multiplex PCR; TCRdb keeps in-frame clones, though not all of them. The DNA was the basis for D and trimming; V, J and clone size are from that table. Altogether roughly 34,000 clones are present, approximately 91% being singletons, with the ten largest covering roughly 24%. Specimen: peripheral blood. The rearrangement uses TRBV20-1 and TRBJ1-1; TRBD1 is a possible D gene (5 bases). This sequence was found in a woman older than 75 with active or convalescent COVID-19. The CDR3 here is CSVGAGFEAFF. The CDR3 DNA reads as TGCAGTGTTGGGGCAGGGTTTGAAGCTTTCTTT.